Shown below are 15 T cell receptor beta chains from a single sample sequenced in a study of blood T cell repertoires in COVID-19. Clones were sequenced by immunoSEQ multiplex PCR, and TCRdb holds only the in-frame ones, with some missing. The sample consists of 250,000 to 350,000 clones, 70% to 90% of them appearing once. The sample was peripheral blood. These receptor sequences come from a human donor with COVID-19, enrolled during active disease. The donor label of this sample is uncertain.

The V gene is TRBV2, the J gene TRBJ2-7; the match to TRBD2 covers 14 bases. The trim removed 6 bases at V and 6 bases at J, leaving 4 bases unmatched. Germline lookup yields CDR1 SNHLY and CDR2 FYNNEI. This CDR3 has 14 residues. The CDR3 protein is CASRGLAGAPEQYF. The CDR3 DNA reads TGTGCCAGCAGGGGACTAGCGGGAGCCCCCGAGCAGTACTTC. Using reference TRBV2 and TRBJ2-7 for the parts outside the CDR3, the full variable domain is EPEVTQTPSHQVTQMGQEVILRCVPISNHLYFYWYRQILGQKVEFLVSFYNNEISEKSEIFDDQFSVERPDGSNFTLKIRSTKLEDSAMYFCASRGLAGAPEQYFGPGTRLTVT.

The chain links TRBV6-6 to TRBJ1-3; D is unresolved. This CDR3 has 15 residues. Germline V gene data show CDR1 as MNHNY and CDR2 as SVGAGI (reference sequence). V lost 2 bases and J 8 bases, leaving 16 bases between the germline ends. CDR3 sequence (DNA): TGTGCCAGCAGTTACGAGACGAGGAGAGGAGACACCATATATTTT. Residues: CASSYETRRGDTIYF.

The V call is TRBV2, the J call TRBJ2-2; tentatively, D is TRBD2 (5 bases). CDR1 is SNHLY and CDR2 is FYNNEI in the germline V gene. V dropped 8 bases and J dropped 1 base, with 14 bases sitting between them. This CDR3 is 15 amino acids long. The DNA of the CDR3 is TGTGCCAGCGGGCCGGGGTGGGGGAACACCGGGGAGCTGTTTTTT. It translates to CASGPGWGNTGELFF.

V is TRBV27 and J is TRBJ1-2; D might be TRBD1 (5 bases). The germline V and J ends were trimmed by 4 bases and 8 bases, with 8 bases remaining between them. The length of the CDR3 is 11 residues. CDR1 is MNHEY and CDR2 is SMNVEV in the germline V gene (reference sequence). For the CDR3, the DNA is TGTGCCAGCAGTTCAGGGATCGGCTACACCTTC. Residues: CASSSGIGYTF.

The chain combines TRBV5-6 with TRBJ1-1; TRBD1 matches at 8 bases. The CDR3 extends over 15 amino acids. Germline assignment: CDR1 SGHDT and CDR2 YYEEEE. J lost 11 bases, V lost 4 bases, and 16 bases had no gene match. The CDR3 region has the DNA TGTGCCAGCAGCCCCGTCCCGACAGGGGCCACCGTGGCTTTCTTT. Its translation is CASSPVPTGATVAFF.

This rearrangement joins TRBV6-5 to TRBJ1-3; D not certain. This CDR3 has 15 residues. Germline-derived CDR1 and CDR2 are MNHEY and SVGAGI. The V end lost 0 bases, the J end lost 2 bases, and 8 bases lay between the germline ends. CDR3 nucleotide sequence: TGTGCCAGCAGTTACTCGGCCTCAACTGGAAACACCATATATTTT. Translated: CASSYSASTGNTIYF.

This clone came up a few times. The V call is TRBV27, the J call TRBJ1-3; D is possibly TRBD1 (6 bases). V was clipped by 4 bases and J by 4 bases, with 23 bases between them. The CDR3 covers 18 residues. Germline assignment: CDR1 MNHEY and CDR2 SMNVEV (reference sequence). The CDR3 protein is CASSSQLLIHRVGNTIYF. CDR3 DNA sequence: TGTGCCAGCAGTTCCCAACTACTCATACACAGGGTGGGAAACACCATATATTTT.

The V gene is TRBV3-1 (or the pseudogene TRBV3-2), the J gene TRBJ2-1, with 8 bases fitting TRBD1. The CDR3 has 16 amino acids. The V segment lost 4 bases and the J segment 3 bases; nucleotides outside the gene matches: 8. Germline CDR1 and CDR2: LGHDT and YNNKEL (reference sequence). Written as DNA, the CDR3 is TGTGCCAGCAGCCCGACCGAGACAGGGGTCTACAATGAGCAGTTCTTC. As protein: CASSPTETGVYNEQFF.

DNA for the CDR3: TGTGCCAGCAGCTCCAGCCAAGGGACTAGCGTGCAGTATTTT. The encoded protein is CASSSSQGTSVQYF. V gene TRBV7-2 combines with J gene TRBJ2-3; 10 bases fit TRBD2. Trimming removed 4 bases from V and 11 bases from J; junction bases left unmatched: 9. Germline loops: CDR1 SGHTA, CDR2 FQGNSA. This CDR3 contains 14 residues.

The chain recombines TRBV30 with TRBJ1-1, with D uncertain. Germline CDR1 reads GTSNPN; CDR2 reads SVGIG (reference sequence). This CDR3 is 16 amino acids long. The V and J ends lost 1 base and 5 bases respectively, with 20 bases between them. CDR3 sequence reads: CAWSALRRRYKTEAFF. CDR3 DNA sequence: TGTGCCTGGAGTGCGTTACGTCGCAGGTACAAAACTGAAGCTTTCTTT.

The J gene is TRBJ2-7, the V gene TRBV10-3; D uncertain. Germline V lookup: CDR1 ENHRY, CDR2 SYGVKD. Trimming took 6 bases from V and 0 from J, leaving 15 bases between them. The length of the CDR3 is 15 residues. The CDR3 nucleotides are TGTGCCATCAGGGATACCGAGGCCTCCTCCTACGAGCAGTACTTC. Its protein product is CAIRDTEASSYEQYF.

A note on this clone: Different DNA sequences within this sample yield the same CDR3. The chain has TRBV19 and TRBJ1-5; 9 bases align to TRBD1. The CDR3 consists of 14 residues. With 5 bases clipped from V and 7 bases from J, the junction kept 6 bases outside the gene matches. Germline lookup yields CDR1 LNHDA and CDR2 SQIVND (reference sequence). CDR3 in amino acids: CASSGTGGGQPQHF. The CDR3 DNA reads TGTGCCAGTAGTGGAACAGGGGGCGGCCAGCCCCAGCATTTT.

The chain links TRBV15 to TRBJ2-2, with D possibly TRBD1 on 6 matching bases. Germline V CDR1 and CDR2: LNHNV, YYDKDF (reference sequence). V was cut by 6 bases and J by 2 bases, with 10 bases left in between. There are 14 residues in the CDR3. CDR3 DNA: TGTGCCACCAGGGCAGGGGCAAACACCGGGGAGCTGTTTTTT. Residues: CATRAGANTGELFF.

The rearrangement links TRBV27 to TRBJ2-7; D unclear. Per the germline V gene, CDR1 is MNHEY and CDR2 is SMNVEV (reference sequence). This CDR3 comprises 13 residues. V lost 6 bases, J lost 3 bases, and 12 bases lay in between. In DNA form, the CDR3 reads TGTGCCAGCAGACCCCTGATAGACTACGAGCAGTACTTC. It translates to CASRPLIDYEQYF.

The V gene is TRBV28, the J gene TRBJ1-2; 9 nucleotides match TRBD1. Germline V gene data show CDR1 as MDHEN and CDR2 as SYDVKM. With 2 bases clipped from V and 8 bases from J, the junction kept 9 bases outside the gene matches. The CDR3 runs 15 residues. The CDR3 DNA sequence: TGTGCCAGCAGTTTAGGGGACAGGGTTACAGGCGGCTACACCTTC. Its protein product is CASSLGDRVTGGYTF.